Listed here are 14 T cell receptor beta chains from one sample, sequenced in a study of CD8+CD57+ T cells in acquired aplastic anemia. The sequenced patients had an expansion of CD8+CD57+ cells seen by flow cytometry. TCR beta VDJ and CDR3 profiles were obtained from a genomic DNA template. TCRdb fed the reads into MiXCR, producing one record per CDR3 protein. Among approximately 170,000 distinct CDR3 sequences listed, less than 50% were seen once. The sample consisted of sorted CD4+, CD8+, or CD8+CD57+ T cells (not recorded which) from PBMCs. The receptor set was obtained from a human donor with aplastic anemia.

At least ten counts were recorded for this clonotype. The rearrangement joins TRBV2 to TRBJ1-1, with 7 bases aligning to TRBD1. CDR1 SNHLY and CDR2 FYNNEI come from the germline V gene. The CDR3 contains 14 residues. Unmatched junction bases numbered 9, after V lost 7 bases and J lost 4 bases. This chain's CDR3 is CASTRQGGSTEAFF. The CDR3 DNA is TGTGCCAGCACTCGACAGGGCGGCAGCACTGAAGCTTTCTTT. Full variable domain (missing parts from reference TRBV2 and TRBJ1-1): EPEVTQTPSHQVTQMGQEVILRCVPISNHLYFYWYRQILGQKVEFLVSFYNNEISEKSEIFDDQFSVERPDGSNFTLKIRSTKLEDSAMYFCASTRQGGSTEAFFGQGTRLTVV.

The rearrangement joins TRBV29-1 to TRBJ2-6, with D perhaps TRBD1 (6 bases). Deletions cut 6 bases from V and 0 bases from J, with 9 bases between. The CDR3 has 14 residues. Germline CDR1 and CDR2: SQVTM and ANQGSEA. CDR3 nucleotides: TGCAGCGTCGCAGGGGTCTCTGGGGCCAACGTCCTGACTTTC. Translating it yields CSVAGVSGANVLTF.

This clonotype has just a few counts. A single base separates this from a much larger clone, so it may be a read error. The chain carries TRBV12-3 or TRBV12-4 and TRBJ1-1; TRBD1 matches at 10 bases. The CDR3 runs to 14 residues. V lost 8 bases to trimming and J lost 0 bases; unmatched junction nucleotides: 3. This CDR3 reads CASGGTGVNTEAFF. For the CDR3, the DNA is TGTGCCAGCGGGGGGACAGGGGTGAACACTGAAGCTTTCTTT.

The chain employs TRBV7-8 and TRBJ2-5, with D unclear. The CDR3 extends over 12 amino acids. Germline CDR1 and CDR2: SGHVS and FQNEAQ. V lost 7 bases, J lost 1 base, and 7 bases lay in between. The CDR3 nucleotides read TGTGCCAGCACTGGGATCCAAGAGACCCAGTACTTC. Encoded protein: CASTGIQETQYF.

The chain couples TRBV27 to TRBJ2-1, with TRBD2 identical over 11 bases. The CDR3 loop spans 16 amino acids. With 6 bases clipped from V and 9 bases from J, the junction kept 13 bases outside the gene matches. Germline V CDR1 and CDR2: MNHEY, SMNVEV (reference sequence). CDR3 coding DNA: TGTGCCAGCAGCCTTGGTAGCGGGGGGGCTTTCGGTGAGCAGTTCTTC. The encoded protein is CASSLGSGGAFGEQFF.

Ten or more counts support this clonotype. The CDR3 does not close with the conserved phenylalanine or tryptophan, likely indicating a read error. Because the CDR3's place on the DNA is in doubt, the DNA is left out and the CDR3 is given as listed by TCRdb. The chain links TRBV9 to TRBJ2-7; the DNA was not used to check the table's D call, TRBD2. The CDR3 has 8 residues if both end residues are counted. Germline loops: CDR1 SGDLS, CDR2 YYNGEE. CDR3 region: CASSVGSG.

This clonotype appeared many times. V gene TRBV6-1 combines with J gene TRBJ1-2; no definite D call. The V and J ends lost 2 bases and 8 bases respectively, with 9 bases between them. Per the germline V gene, CDR1 is MNHNS and CDR2 is SASEGT. The CDR3 length is 12 residues. This CDR3 reads CASSENRVGYTF. CDR3 nucleotide sequence: TGTGCCAGCAGTGAAAATAGGGTCGGCTACACCTTC.

Note on this clonotype: One junction end disagrees with the germline gene, perhaps due to a read error. V and J are TRBV7-6 and TRBJ2-1; D gene ambiguous. Germline loops: CDR1 SGHVS, CDR2 FNYEAQ. The CDR3 sequence is 12 residues long. The CDR3 reads CASILWQTEQFF. As DNA, the CDR3 is TGTGCCAGCATCTTATGGCAGACTGAGCAGTTCTTC.

At least ten counts were recorded for this clonotype. The chain recombines TRBV7-2 with TRBJ2-5, with TRBD2 matching 8 bases. Looked up from germline, CDR1 is SGHTA and CDR2 is FQGNSA. The CDR3 covers 14 residues. The V gene end was trimmed by 5 bases and the J gene end by 4 bases; junction bases not matched to a gene: 6. As DNA, the CDR3 is TGTGCCAGCAGCCGTCCGGCGGGGGGAGAGACCCAGTACTTC. This translates into CASSRPAGGETQYF.

The chain uses TRBV18 and TRBJ2-5; 7 bases are shared with TRBD1. V lost 3 bases and J lost 5; bases outside the gene matches: 9. This CDR3 has 15 amino acids. In germline, CDR1 is KGHSH, CDR2 LQKENI. The DNA for the CDR3 is TGTGCCAGCTCACCGCCAGAAAACAGGGGTGAGACCCAGTACTTC. Residues: CASSPPENRGETQYF.

The V and J genes are TRBV2 and TRBJ2-1; D perhaps matches TRBD2 (7 bases). The V gene lost 2 bases and the J gene lost 8 bases, with 13 bases spanning the gap. From germline, CDR1 is SNHLY and CDR2 FYNNEI. The CDR3 contains 14 residues. The chain's CDR3 is CASSEWGGPDEQFF. The CDR3 DNA sequence: TGTGCCAGCAGTGAATGGGGGGGGCCCGATGAGCAGTTCTTC.

This chain connects TRBV7-2 to TRBJ1-2; 7 bases line up with TRBD1. The CDR3 loop spans 13 amino acids. J lost 6 bases, V lost 3 bases, and 4 bases had no gene match. Germline V gene data show CDR1 as SGHTA and CDR2 as FQGNSA. CDR3 sequence: CASSFRTGNGYTF. Written as DNA, the CDR3 is TGTGCCAGCAGCTTCCGGACAGGCAATGGCTACACCTTC.

The J gene is TRBJ1-5, the V gene TRBV2; 8 bases map to TRBD1. CDR3 length: 13 residues. From germline, CDR1 is SNHLY and CDR2 FYNNEI. V was pared by 6 bases and J by 7 bases, with 5 bases of the junction left unmatched. The CDR3 nucleotides read TGTGCCAGCAGACCTACAGGGGGACAGCCCCAGCATTTT. Amino acids: CASRPTGGQPQHF.

This clonotype was counted ten times or more. V is TRBV2 and J is TRBJ2-7, with TRBD2 matching 9 bases. Germline-derived CDR1 and CDR2 are SNHLY and FYNNEI. The CDR3 spans 13 residues. J was trimmed by 3 bases and V by 6 bases; bases with no gene match: 3. The CDR3, as DNA: TGTGCCAGCAGAATAGCGGGAGTCTACGAGCAGTACGTC. Its translation is CASRIAGVYEQYV.